This TCR beta chain was observed in a study of blood T cell repertoires in COVID-19. In the study overall: Samples came from the United States, Italy and Spain, spanning acute and convalescent COVID-19. Sample material is recorded as cDNA or gDNA derived from T cells, B-cell-depleted T cells, or PBMCs.

Clones were read by immunoSEQ multiplex PCR, and TCRdb kept only the in-frame ones, dropping some. The sample has some 270,000 clones; around 93% are singletons. Germline CDR1 reads LNHDA; CDR2 reads SQIVND (reference sequence). V shed 2 bases and J 7 bases; nucleotides not matched to a gene: 12. CDR3 length equals 17 residues. What was sequenced was PBMCs or T cells enriched from blood (not recorded which). J is TRBJ2-1 and V is TRBV19, with 9 nucleotides matching TRBD2. The sequence came from a man in his forties who had been exposed to COVID-19. CDR3 residues: CASSIMSLAGRENEQFF. The CDR3 region has the DNA TGTGCCAGTAGTATAATGAGTCTAGCGGGGCGGGAGAATGAGCAGTTCTTC. Full variable domain (missing parts from reference TRBV19 and TRBJ2-1): DGGITQSPKYLFRKEGQNVTLSCEQNLNHDAMYWYRQDPGQGLRLIYYSQIVNDFQKGDIAEGYSVSREKKESFPLTVTSAQKNPTAFYLCASSIMSLAGRENEQFFGPGTRLTVL.